This passage covers 24 T cell receptor beta chains from one sample sequenced in a study of T cell repertoires in cytomegalovirus infection. TCRdb fed the reads into MiXCR, producing one record per CDR3 protein. The sample shows about 190,000 distinct CDR3 sequences, approximately 30% of them seen only once. The sample consisted of PBMCs. These receptors originate from a human donor in good health (CMV status not recorded). Some clones in this sample may be carry-over from other donors' samples.

CDR3 nucleotides: TGCAGTGCTAGAGACCCGGGAGGGGGGGATGAGCAGTTCTTC. It codes for CSARDPGGGDEQFF. The chain couples TRBV20-1 to TRBJ2-1, with 8 positions matching TRBD2. The CDR3 has 14 residues. J lost 8 bases, V lost 0 bases, and 6 bases had no gene match. The germline CDR1 and CDR2 sequences are DFQATT and SNEGSKA (reference sequence).

The chain employs TRBV20-1 and TRBJ1-2, with 7 bases lining up with TRBD1. The junction had 4 bases not matched to a gene; V was cut back by 4 bases and J by 2 bases. The CDR3 is 13 amino acids. Germline assignment: CDR1 DFQATT and CDR2 SNEGSKA (reference sequence). The CDR3 protein is CSAIGGDNYGYTF. CDR3 DNA: TGCAGTGCTATAGGGGGCGACAACTATGGCTACACCTTC.

This clonotype has at least ten counts. The gene calls are TRBV7-2 and TRBJ2-1; 9 nucleotides agree with TRBD2. J gave up 8 bases and V 4 bases, and 12 bases lay outside the gene matches. The CDR3 runs 16 residues. The V gene's germline CDR1 is SGHTA and CDR2 FQGNSA. CDR3 in amino acids: CASSSKLAGAGDEQFF. The CDR3 coding sequence is TGTGCCAGCAGCTCGAAACTAGCGGGCGCAGGGGATGAGCAGTTCTTC.

Ten or more counts support this clonotype. This chain joins TRBV7-2 and TRBJ2-7; D is undetermined. The V and J ends lost 5 bases and 0 bases respectively, with 11 bases between them. Germline CDR1 SGHTA, CDR2 FQGNSA. The CDR3 contains 14 residues. CDR3 DNA sequence: TGTGCCAGCAGCATAACACAGAGCTCCTACGAGCAGTACTTC. The encoded protein is CASSITQSSYEQYF.

This clonotype was observed a handful of times. The limits of the CDR3 on the DNA are not certain, so only TCRdb's listed CDR3 is given. V is TRBV6-5 and J is TRBJ1-2. CDR1 is MNHEY, CDR2 SVGAGI, per germline. The CDR3 comprises 15 residues, both ends counted. The CDR3 is CASSSSGRLNYGYTF.

This clonotype was counted between two and nine times. The chain couples TRBV12-5 to TRBJ2-2; 10 bases match TRBD1. V lost 4 bases to trimming and J lost 8 bases; unmatched junction nucleotides: 4. This CDR3 comprises 14 residues. Germline CDR1 and CDR2: LGHNT and FRNRAP. The CDR3 sequence: CASGSGQGRGELFF. The CDR3 region has the DNA TGTGCTAGTGGTTCGGGACAGGGGAGAGGGGAGCTGTTTTTT.

This clonotype was recorded many times. This chain links TRBV7-2 with TRBJ1-1, with D possibly being TRBD1 (6 bases). Trimming left V 4 bases short and J 1 base short, with 19 bases between. The CDR3 is 17 amino acids. Germline V gene lookup returns CDR1 SGHTA and CDR2 FQGNSA. The CDR3 region is CASSSGNRDGRNTEAFF. The CDR3 DNA is TGTGCCAGCAGCTCCGGAAACAGGGACGGGAGGAACACTGAAGCTTTCTTT.

V usage is TRBV3-1 and J usage is TRBJ2-4, with TRBD2 identical over 11 bases. V dropped 2 bases and J dropped 0; count of bases not matched to a gene: 3. Germline V lookup: CDR1 LGHDT, CDR2 YNNKEL (reference sequence). This CDR3 contains 17 residues. CDR3 in DNA: TGTGCCAGCAGCCAACTAGCGGGGGGCCTAGCCAAAAACATTCAGTACTTC. Amino acids: CASSQLAGGLAKNIQYF. The whole variable domain, filled in from reference TRBV3-1 and TRBJ2-4, reads DTAVSQTPKYLVTQMGNDKSIKCEQNLGHDTMYWYKQDSKKFLKIMFSYNNKELIINETVPNRFSPKSPDKAHLNLHINSLELGDSAVYFCASSQLAGGLAKNIQYFGAGTRLSVL.

In this sample, this clonotype turned up many times. The rearrangement uses TRBV12-3 or TRBV12-4 and TRBJ1-6; 8 bases map to TRBD1. The CDR3 contains 15 residues. With V trimmed by 6 bases and J by 9 bases, 10 bases remained unmatched. The CDR3 is CASSYSGTGTSPLHF. CDR3 nucleotides: TGTGCCAGCAGCTACTCCGGGACAGGCACTTCACCCCTCCACTTT.

The chain combines TRBV6-1 with TRBJ2-7; D call uncertain. V lost 2 bases, J lost 5 bases, and 16 bases lay in between. The germline gives CDR1 MNHNS, CDR2 SASEGT. This CDR3 region has 15 residues. CDR3 protein: CASSEITDGSHEQYF. The CDR3 nucleotides are TGTGCCAGCAGTGAAATAACAGACGGTAGCCACGAGCAGTACTTC.

This chain joins TRBV6-1 and TRBJ1-5, with 7 nucleotides matching TRBD1. The CDR3 loop spans 14 amino acids. After removal of 0 bases from V and 4 bases from J, the junction contained 0 bases not matched to a gene. The germline V gene encodes CDR1 MNHNS and CDR2 SASEGT. The CDR3: CASSEATGNQPQHF. The CDR3, as DNA: TGTGCCAGCAGTGAAGCGACAGGGAATCAGCCCCAGCATTTT.

This clonotype was counted between two and nine times. The CDR3 DNA reads as TGTGCCAGCAGCCGCAGACCCACTGAAGCTTTCTTT. As protein: CASSRRPTEAFF. The V and J genes are TRBV14 and TRBJ1-1; D is ambiguous. From germline, CDR1 is SGHDN and CDR2 FVKESK. V was clipped by 4 bases and J by 4 bases, with 7 bases between them. This CDR3 contains 12 residues.

Details on this clonotype: At one end the junction does not follow the germline gene, possibly because of a read error. The rearrangement joins TRBV4-1 to TRBJ1-6; tentatively, D is TRBD1 (6 bases). CDR1 and CDR2 (germline): MGHRA, YSYEKL. CDR3 length: 15 amino acids. The CDR3 loop reads CASSQGQGSDSPLHF. The CDR3 DNA follows: TGCGCCAGCAGCCAAGGGCAGGGGAGCGATTCACCCCTCCACTTC.

This clonotype has more than one count but fewer than ten. The chain carries TRBV6-2 or TRBV6-3 and TRBJ2-5; D not resolved. Germline lookup yields CDR1 MNHEY and CDR2 SVGEGT. The CDR3 length is 13 residues. V shed 2 bases and J shed 5 bases, with 9 bases lying between them. This chain's CDR3 is CASSYGPLETQYF. The CDR3 coding sequence is TGTGCCAGCAGTTACGGTCCGCTGGAGACCCAGTACTTC.

The chain couples TRBV7-6 to TRBJ2-7; D unclear. V was clipped by 5 bases and J by 7 bases, with 9 bases between them. This CDR3 contains 11 residues. Germline lookup yields CDR1 SGHVS and CDR2 FNYEAQ. Written as DNA, the CDR3 is TGTGCCAGCAGCCCTATGTCGGAGCAGTACTTC. Its translation: CASSPMSEQYF.

This sequence joins TRBV5-6 and TRBJ2-1; D call uncertain. Germline V CDR1 and CDR2: SGHDT, YYEEEE. This CDR3 comprises 13 residues. With 4 bases removed from V and 4 bases from J, the gap between germline ends came to 9 bases. CDR3 nucleotides: TGTGCCAGCAGCCATACATCTTACAATGAGCAGTTCTTC. Its protein is CASSHTSYNEQFF.

This clonotype has just a few counts. This chain links TRBV11-2 with TRBJ1-4; D might be TRBD1 (6 bases). Looked up from germline, CDR1 is SGHAT and CDR2 is FQNNGV. Trimming pared 0 bases from V and 13 bases from J, leaving 18 bases between. The CDR3 has 15 amino acids. Written as DNA, the CDR3 is TGTGCCAGCAGCTTAGATCGACAGGCCCTCGAGAGACTGTTTTTT. Translating it yields CASSLDRQALERLFF. Combining the CDR3 with reference TRBV11-2 and TRBJ1-4 gives the whole variable domain EAGVAQSPRYKIIEKRQSVAFWCNPISGHATLYWYQQILGQGPKLLIQFQNNGVVDDSQLPKDRFSAERLKGVDSTLKIQPAKLEDSAVYLCASSLDRQALERLFFGSGTQLSVL.

V gene TRBV6-6 combines with J gene TRBJ2-6; D call uncertain. The CDR3 is 14 amino acids. The germline V gene has CDR1 MNHNY and CDR2 SVGAGI (reference sequence). Trimming left V 5 bases short and J 0 bases short, with 5 bases between. The chain's CDR3 is CASSRFSGANVLTF. CDR3 nucleotide sequence: TGTGCCAGCAGTCGATTCTCTGGGGCCAACGTCCTGACTTTC.

The chain recombines TRBV12-5 with TRBJ1-1, with 9 bases that match TRBD1. V gave up 2 bases and J gave up 2 bases; unmatched junction bases: 6. Germline lookup yields CDR1 LGHNT and CDR2 FRNRAP. CDR3 length: 16 amino acids. The CDR3 DNA reads as TGTGCTAGTGGTTTGAAGGGACAGGGATTAAACACTGAAGCTTTCTTT. This codes for CASGLKGQGLNTEAFF.

The chain recombines TRBV12-3 or TRBV12-4 with TRBJ2-7; weak D call: TRBD1 (5 bases). The CDR3 totals 15 residues. Trimming took 1 base from V and 0 from J, leaving 10 bases between them. Here the CDR3 reads CASSLDWGSSYEQYF. For the CDR3, the DNA is TGTGCCAGCAGTTTAGATTGGGGCAGCTCCTACGAGCAGTACTTC.

This clonotype has more than one count but fewer than ten. The CDR3 reads CASSQDGPPPWNEQFF. The CDR3 bases are TGTGCCAGCAGCCAAGATGGTCCCCCCCCGTGGAATGAGCAGTTCTTC. The chain is built from TRBV3-1 and TRBJ2-1; D gene unclear. Germline assignment: CDR1 LGHDT and CDR2 YNNKEL (reference sequence). Trimming removed 0 bases from V and 7 bases from J, with 16 bases in between. The CDR3 is made up of 16 amino acids.

This clonotype was seen a few times. The chain has TRBV7-2 and TRBJ2-3; D might be TRBD2 (6 bases). V was trimmed by 1 base and J by 1 base, leaving 15 bases between them. Germline V gives CDR1 SGHTA, CDR2 FQGNSA. There are 17 residues in the CDR3. DNA of the CDR3: TGTGCCAGCAGCTTAGAAGGTGCGGGACCTCGCACAGATACGCAGTATTTT. Translation gives CASSLEGAGPRTDTQYF.

This clonotype was seen ten or more times. The chain recombines TRBV5-4 with TRBJ2-1; D possibly corresponds to TRBD2 (5 bases). The CDR3 covers 11 residues. Trimming shortened V by 1 base and J by 9 bases, and 5 bases separated the two germline ends. CDR1 SGHNT and CDR2 YYREEE come from the germline V gene (reference sequence). The CDR3 sequence is CASSLSGEQFF. For the CDR3, the DNA is TGTGCCAGCAGCTTGAGCGGTGAGCAGTTCTTC. Full variable domain (remainder filled in from reference TRBV5-4 and TRBJ2-1): ETGVTQSPTHLIKTRGQQVTLRCSSQSGHNTVSWYQQALGQGPQFIFQYYREEENGRGNFPPRFSGLQFPNYSSELNVNALELDDSALYLCASSLSGEQFFGPGTRLTVL.

The gene calls are TRBV5-4 and TRBJ1-2, with no clear D. The CDR3 is 14 amino acids. Germline assignment: CDR1 SGHNT and CDR2 YYREEE (reference sequence). The ends were cut back, 4 bases at V and 4 bases at J, with 14 bases in the middle. The CDR3 region is CASSPERFSYGYTF. The CDR3 DNA reads TGTGCCAGCAGCCCTGAAAGGTTTAGCTATGGCTACACCTTC.